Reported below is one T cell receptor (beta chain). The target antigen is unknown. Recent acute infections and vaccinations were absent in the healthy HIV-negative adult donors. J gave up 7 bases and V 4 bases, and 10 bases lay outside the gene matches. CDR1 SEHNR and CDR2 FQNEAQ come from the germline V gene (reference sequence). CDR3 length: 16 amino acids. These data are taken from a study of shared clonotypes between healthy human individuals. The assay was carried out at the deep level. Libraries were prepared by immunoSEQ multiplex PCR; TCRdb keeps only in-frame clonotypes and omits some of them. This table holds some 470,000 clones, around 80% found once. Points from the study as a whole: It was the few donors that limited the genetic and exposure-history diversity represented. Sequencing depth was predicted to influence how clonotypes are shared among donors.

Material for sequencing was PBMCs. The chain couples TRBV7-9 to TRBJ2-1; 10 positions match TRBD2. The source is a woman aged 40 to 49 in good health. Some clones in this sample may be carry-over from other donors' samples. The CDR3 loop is CASSYPRAGGKNEQFF. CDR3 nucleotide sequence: TGTGCCAGCAGCTACCCCAGAGCGGGAGGGAAAAATGAGCAGTTCTTC.